What follows are 27 T cell receptor beta chains derived from one specimen sequenced in a study of blood T cell repertoires in COVID-19. TCRdb's table, derived via immunoSEQ multiplex PCR, lists solely in-frame clones and lacks some. Found here are around 150,000 clones, over 70% of them singletons; the top ten hold roughly a tenth. Sequences were obtained from peripheral blood. The source of these receptors is a man aged 55 to 70 with active or convalescent COVID-19.

This rearrangement joins TRBV2 to TRBJ2-7; tentative D call: TRBD1 (5 bases). Germline V gene sequence: CDR1 SNHLY, CDR2 FYNNEI. CDR3 length: 15 amino acids. V lost 1 base and J lost 2, with 12 bases in between. As DNA, the CDR3 is TGTGCCAGCAGTGAAGGGCAGGGTGAAACCTACGAGCAGTACTTC. Its translation is CASSEGQGETYEQYF.

In nucleotides, the CDR3 is TGTGCCATCAGTGCGGGTAGCGGGAGGGCCGGAGGGAATGAGCAGTTCTTC. This gives the protein CAISAGSGRAGGNEQFF. The chain combines TRBV10-3 with TRBJ2-1, with 11 bases aligning to TRBD2. CDR1 ENHRY and CDR2 SYGVKD come from the germline V gene. This CDR3 region has 17 residues. V was clipped by 4 bases and J by 7 bases; unmatched bases: 12.

The rearrangement joins TRBV24-1 to TRBJ2-7; 8 positions match TRBD2. The germline CDR1 and CDR2 sequences are KGHDR and SFDVKD. Trimming removed 5 bases from V and 7 bases from J; junction bases left unmatched: 6. The CDR3 runs 13 residues. The chain's CDR3 is CATSAGGAREQYF. The CDR3 coding sequence is TGTGCCACCAGTGCGGGAGGGGCGAGAGAGCAGTACTTC.

This chain uses TRBV6-5 with TRBJ2-7; TRBD1 matches at 8 bases. Germline CDR1 is MNHEY and CDR2 is SVGAGI. After removal of 2 bases from V and 5 bases from J, the junction contained 5 bases not matched to a gene. The CDR3 length is 14 residues. The CDR3 protein is CASSYRRGRDEQYF. In nucleotides, the CDR3 is TGTGCCAGCAGTTACCGCAGGGGGCGGGACGAGCAGTACTTC.

The J gene is TRBJ2-1, the V gene TRBV28; D may be TRBD2 (6 bases). V lost 3 bases and J 5 bases, leaving 11 bases between the germline ends. Germline loops: CDR1 MDHEN, CDR2 SYDVKM. The CDR3 has 14 amino acids. In DNA form, the CDR3 reads TGTGCCAGCAGTTTCTGGCGGGACCACAATGAGCAGTTCTTC. Its protein product is CASSFWRDHNEQFF.

As concerns this clone: An end of the junction does not agree with germline; a read error may underlie this. The V and J genes are TRBV7-7 and TRBJ2-5; D remains ambiguous. The CDR3 extends over 15 amino acids. Germline-derived CDR1 and CDR2 are SSHAT and FNYEAQ (reference sequence). This chain's CDR3 is CASSPGRSSGETQYF. In DNA, the CDR3 is TGTGCTAGCAGCCCGGGTAGAAGTAGTGGGGAGACCCAGTACTTC. Based on the CDR3 plus reference TRBV7-7 and TRBJ2-5, the full variable domain is GAGVSQSPRYKVTKRGQDVTLRCDPISSHATLYWYQQALGQGPEFLTYFNYEAQPDKSGLPSDRFSAERPEGSISTLTIQRTEQRDSAMYRCASSPGRSSGETQYFGPGTRLLVL.

CDR3: CASSLRQNSPLHF. In nucleotides, the CDR3 is TGTGCCAGCAGCTTACGACAGAATTCACCCCTCCACTTT. The chain carries TRBV7-9 and TRBJ1-6, with a possible D match to TRBD1 (5 bases). V lost 2 bases to trimming and J lost 7 bases, with 6 bases between them. Germline V lookup: CDR1 SEHNR, CDR2 FQNEAQ (reference sequence). CDR3 length: 13 residues.

This clone was found once. The J gene is TRBJ2-1, the V gene TRBV19; 13 bases match TRBD2. The CDR3 covers 16 residues. Trimming cost V 5 bases and J 9 bases; bases outside gene matches: 10. CDR1 and CDR2 (germline): LNHDA, SQIVND (reference sequence). CDR3 DNA: TGTGCCAGTAGTCCACTAGCGGGAGGGCGTCATACTGAGCAGTTCTTC. Protein: CASSPLAGGRHTEQFF.

This clone showed up just once. The CDR3 nucleotides are TGTGCCAGCTCAAAGTCAGCGGGGGGCCCGGAGACCCAGTACTTC. Encoded protein: CASSKSAGGPETQYF. The V call is TRBV11-3, the J call TRBJ2-5; 9 bases line up with TRBD2. In germline, CDR1 is SGHNT, CDR2 YENEEA. The junction had 12 bases not matched to a gene; V was cut back by 8 bases and J by 5 bases. The CDR3 covers 15 residues.

The J gene is TRBJ1-6, the V gene TRBV27; 8 bases line up with TRBD1. The germline V gene has CDR1 MNHEY and CDR2 SMNVEV (reference sequence). This CDR3 contains 15 residues. Unmatched junction bases numbered 5, after V lost 0 bases and J lost 10 bases. The CDR3 region is CASSLSNRGYSPLHF. The CDR3 nucleotides read TGTGCCAGCAGTTTATCAAACAGGGGGTACTCACCCCTCCACTTT.

This chain links TRBV5-1 with TRBJ2-3; TRBD2 aligns across 8 bases. The V segment lost 1 base and the J segment 2 bases; nucleotides outside the gene matches: 6. The CDR3 length is 16 residues. CDR1 SGHRS and CDR2 YFSETQ come from the germline V gene. The CDR3 loop reads CASSLRSGSITDTQYF. CDR3 DNA sequence: TGCGCCAGCAGCTTGAGGAGCGGGAGTATCACAGATACGCAGTATTTT.

J is TRBJ1-3 and V is TRBV7-2; no clear D gene. Germline V lookup: CDR1 SGHTA, CDR2 FQGNSA. The CDR3 runs 15 residues. Trimming stripped 1 base from V and 0 bases from J, with 7 bases between. The CDR3 sequence is CASSLDRVSGNTIYF. The DNA of the CDR3 is TGTGCCAGCAGCTTAGATCGTGTCTCTGGAAACACCATATATTTT.

The J gene is TRBJ1-2, the V gene TRBV10-3, with TRBD1 as a possible D gene (6 bases). V was shortened by 11 bases and J by 4 bases, with 14 bases between the two germline ends. Per the germline V gene, CDR1 is ENHRY and CDR2 is SYGVKD. This CDR3 has 12 amino acids. The chain's CDR3 is CAVVQGSYGYTF. The CDR3 DNA sequence: TGTGCCGTCGTTCAGGGGTCCTATGGCTACACCTTC.

The V and J genes are TRBV6-2 or TRBV6-3 and TRBJ2-7; D not resolved. CDR1 MNHEY and CDR2 SVGEGT come from the germline V gene. The V end was cut by 0 bases, the J end by 6 bases, with 6 bases between. This CDR3 region has 12 residues. CDR3 protein: CASSYSPVEQYF. The CDR3 DNA sequence: TGTGCCAGCAGTTACTCGCCGGTCGAGCAGTACTTC.

The chain is built from TRBV12-2 and TRBJ1-5; the D call of TRBD1 is as the table states it, not checked on the DNA. TRBV12-2 is marked as a pseudogene. The CDR3 has 15 amino acids. The DNA for the CDR3 is TGTGCAAGTCGCTTAGTCCCGACAGGGAATCAGCCCCAGCATTTT. Amino acids: CASRLVPTGNQPQHF.

The chain recombines TRBV10-3 with TRBJ2-7, with 10 bases fitting TRBD1. Germline V lookup: CDR1 ENHRY, CDR2 SYGVKD. The CDR3 contains 14 residues. V dropped 6 bases and J dropped 7; count of bases not matched to a gene: 9. The chain's CDR3 is CAISLGQGVWEQYF. CDR3 DNA sequence: TGTGCCATCAGCCTTGGACAGGGGGTCTGGGAGCAGTACTTC.

This clone was seen more than once but under ten times. The genes are TRBV30 and TRBJ1-3; D is possibly TRBD1 (6 bases). The CDR3 is made up of 16 amino acids. CDR1 GTSNPN and CDR2 SVGIG come from the germline V gene (reference sequence). Between the trimmed V and J ends, which lost 0 bases and 2 bases, there was a span of 14 bases. CDR3 amino acids: CAWSVLWGQAGNTIYF. The CDR3 DNA reads TGTGCCTGGAGTGTACTTTGGGGGCAGGCTGGAAACACCATATATTTT. The full variable domain, in which reference TRBV30 and TRBJ1-3 provide the parts outside the CDR3, is SQTIHQWPATLVQPVGSPLSLECTVEGTSNPNLYWYRQAAGRGLQLLFYSVGIGQISSEVPQNLSASRPQDRQFILSSKKLLLSDSGFYLCAWSVLWGQAGNTIYFGEGSWLTVV.

The gene calls are TRBV27 and TRBJ2-2; 12 bases map to TRBD2. This CDR3 contains 15 residues. Germline assignment: CDR1 MNHEY and CDR2 SMNVEV (reference sequence). V lost 6 bases and J lost 5; bases outside the gene matches: 4. The CDR3 DNA is TGTGCCAGCAGGGCCGGGACTAGCGGGACCGGGGAGCTGTTTTTT. This translates into CASRAGTSGTGELFF.

The rearrangement uses TRBV5-1 and TRBJ2-1, with TRBD1 identical over 7 bases. In germline, CDR1 is SGHRS, CDR2 YFSETQ. V gave up 4 bases and J gave up 4 bases; unmatched junction bases: 8. This CDR3 is 15 amino acids long. CDR3 region: CASSRGDSPYNEQFF. CDR3 DNA sequence: TGCGCCAGCAGCCGTGGGGACAGCCCTTACAATGAGCAGTTCTTC.

This chain links TRBV18 with TRBJ2-5; 9 bases map to TRBD1. The CDR3 is made up of 15 amino acids. Germline trimming cut 0 bases from V and 4 bases from J; bases unmatched to any gene: 3. Germline V gene data show CDR1 as KGHSH and CDR2 as LQKENI. CDR3 amino acids: CASSPPQGQGETQYF. In DNA form, the CDR3 reads TGTGCCAGCTCACCACCCCAGGGACAGGGAGAGACCCAGTACTTC.

This clone was found a few times. The chain carries TRBV5-1 and TRBJ2-1; 7 bases match TRBD2. The V and J ends lost 4 bases and 8 bases, in that order; junction bases with no gene match: 12. Germline V gene sequence: CDR1 SGHRS, CDR2 YFSETQ. The CDR3 totals 15 residues. The CDR3 region is CASSPGAREIDEQFF. The CDR3 DNA sequence: TGCGCCAGCAGCCCCGGGGCGCGGGAGATCGATGAGCAGTTCTTC.

The chain joins TRBV7-6 to TRBJ2-3; D might be TRBD2 (5 bases). V lost 2 bases and J lost 5, with 17 bases in between. The length of the CDR3 is 16 residues. CDR1 and CDR2 from the germline V gene are SGHVS and FNYEAQ. CDR3 region: CASSLNPAAGGDTQYF. The CDR3 DNA sequence: TGTGCCAGCAGCTTAAATCCGGCGGCAGGAGGAGATACGCAGTATTTT.

The CDR3 nucleotides read TGTGCCTGGAGTGAGGGGGCATACAATCAGCCCCAGCATTTT. Translating gives CAWSEGAYNQPQHF. The V gene is TRBV30, the J gene TRBJ1-5; 7 bases align to TRBD1. The germline CDR1 and CDR2 sequences are GTSNPN and SVGIG (reference sequence). The CDR3 sequence is 14 residues long. The junction had 3 bases not matched to a gene; V was cut back by 1 base and J by 3 bases.

The genes are TRBV7-8 and TRBJ1-5; D may be TRBD1 (6 bases). Between the trimmed V and J ends, which lost 2 bases and 7 bases, there was a span of 12 bases. The germline gives CDR1 SGHVS, CDR2 FQNEAQ. The CDR3 runs to 14 residues. The CDR3 DNA follows: TGTGCCAGCAGCTTATCAGGGGACGGCCAGCCCCAGCATTTT. Translating it yields CASSLSGDGQPQHF. Filled out from reference TRBV7-8 and TRBJ1-5, the complete variable domain reads GAGVSQSPRYKVAKRGQDVALRCDPISGHVSLFWYQQALGQGPEFLTYFQNEAQLDKSGLPSDRFFAERPEGSVSTLKIQRTQQEDSAVYLCASSLSGDGQPQHFGDGTRLSIL.

In its sample, this clone was seen once. The same CDR3 is also encoded by other DNA sequences in this sample. The chain's CDR3 is CASSLEGTSGRYYNEQFF. The CDR3 nucleotides are TGTGCCAGCAGCTTAGAAGGGACTAGCGGGAGATACTACAATGAGCAGTTCTTC. This rearrangement joins TRBV7-2 to TRBJ2-1; 14 nucleotides match TRBD2. This CDR3 has 18 residues. Trimming took 1 base from V and 3 from J; bases not matched to a gene: 5. Germline values: CDR1 SGHTA, CDR2 FQGNSA.

V usage is TRBV30 and J usage is TRBJ1-1, with a weak D call TRBD1 (5 bases). The CDR3 spans 15 residues. Germline values: CDR1 GTSNPN, CDR2 SVGIG (reference sequence). V lost 1 base and J lost 2, with 14 bases in between. DNA for the CDR3: TGTGCCTGGAGTGCTGTGGGGCCAGATAACACTGAAGCTTTCTTT. Translating it yields CAWSAVGPDNTEAFF.

The J gene is TRBJ2-5, the V gene TRBV5-6, with D maybe TRBD2 (7 bases). With 0 bases removed from V and 5 bases from J, the gap between germline ends came to 14 bases. Germline-derived CDR1 and CDR2 are SGHDT and YYEEEE. This CDR3 region has 15 residues. The chain's CDR3 is CASSLVRGAGETQYF. CDR3 coding DNA: TGTGCCAGCAGCTTGGTTCGGGGGGCGGGTGAGACCCAGTACTTC.